Described below is a single TCR beta chain sequence and its context. The antigen is undetermined. TCRdb's copy holds only in-frame clones and misses some; the assay was immunoSEQ multiplex PCR. The table lists 60,000 to 70,000 clones, roughly 92% of them singletons. Unstimulated Tregs (CD4+CD25+CD127-) and CD4+CD25- non-Tregs were sorted from PBMCs. The entry originates in a study of Tregs in tolerant kidney transplant recipients. Points from the study as a whole: For some patients, primers changed over time, blocking nucleotide-level comparison. Few patients were studied, so findings need validation in larger groups.

Per germline, CDR1 LNHDA and CDR2 SQIVND (reference sequence). CDR3 length: 15 amino acids. Trimming took 4 bases from V and 0 from J, leaving 10 bases between them. This TCR was sampled from a human donor who received a combined kidney and bone marrow transplant. Sequenced material: CD8+ T cells from blood, taken before the transplant. The rearrangement joins TRBV19 to TRBJ2-1; D is ambiguous. CDR3 in amino acids: CASSKNEYSYNEQFF. CDR3 sequence (DNA): TGTGCCAGTAGTAAGAACGAGTACTCCTACAATGAGCAGTTCTTC.